These 22 T cell receptor beta chains were all obtained from the same sample, sequenced in a study of Ad26.COV2.S vaccination and SARS-CoV-2 variants. Measured with immunoSEQ multiplex PCR; TCRdb has only the in-frame clones, and not every one. The repertoire holds about 350,000 clones, with approximately 81% as singletons. Stated treatment: roughly 20 received Ad26.COV2.S at low or high dose, single or two shots; roughly 5 received placebo; per-sample allocation not given. The samples date from day 63 after the first vaccine or placebo injection. The sequenced sample was peripheral blood, obtained in a trial of Ad26.COV2.S vaccine versus placebo. These receptors were obtained from a person aged 18-65 years who received the Ad26.COV2.S COVID-19 vaccine or a placebo.

This chain links TRBV9 with TRBJ2-7; a possible D gene is TRBD1 (6 bases). The ends were cut back, 3 bases at V and 2 bases at J, with 9 bases in the middle. The CDR3 extends over 13 amino acids. Germline lookup yields CDR1 SGDLS and CDR2 YYNGEE. This CDR3 is CASSGKGAYEQYF. Here the CDR3 DNA reads TGTGCCAGCAGCGGGAAGGGGGCCTACGAGCAGTACTTC. The entire variable domain, with the rest obtained from reference TRBV9 and TRBJ2-7, is as follows: DSGVTQTPKHLITATGQRVTLRCSPRSGDLSVYWYQQSLDQGLQFLIQYYNGEERAKGNILERFSAQQFPDLHSELNLSSLELGDSALYFCASSGKGAYEQYFGPGTRLTVT.

The chain employs TRBV7-2 and TRBJ2-3, with 13 bases fitting TRBD2. The CDR3 extends over 17 amino acids. Germline V gene lookup returns CDR1 SGHTA and CDR2 FQGNSA. V lost 1 base, J lost 4 bases, and 5 bases stayed unmatched. As DNA, the CDR3 is TGTGCCAGCAGCTTAGTTGCACTAGCGGGAGGGGCAGATACGCAGTATTTT. This gives the protein CASSLVALAGGADTQYF.

Here the CDR3 reads CASSLGHLEKLFF. The CDR3 bases are TGTGCCAGCTCACTCGGACACTTAGAAAAACTGTTTTTT. The V and J genes are TRBV18 and TRBJ1-4; tentative D call: TRBD1 (5 bases). From germline, CDR1 is KGHSH and CDR2 LQKENI. This CDR3 has 13 residues. Trimming took 4 bases from V and 8 from J, leaving 11 bases between them.

This clone was detected only once. This chain links TRBV5-1 with TRBJ2-7; 11 positions agree with TRBD2. CDR1 SGHRS and CDR2 YFSETQ come from the germline V gene. After removal of 2 bases from V and 0 bases from J, the junction contained 4 bases not matched to a gene. The CDR3 totals 16 residues. The CDR3 here is CASSFGTSGYSYEQYF. The CDR3 DNA sequence: TGCGCCAGCAGCTTTGGGACTAGCGGATACTCCTACGAGCAGTACTTC.

The rearrangement links TRBV6-5 to TRBJ1-3; no firm D call. Trimming removed 6 bases at V and 2 bases at J, with 8 bases between. CDR3 length: 13 amino acids. CDR1 is MNHEY and CDR2 is SVGAGI in the germline V gene. The CDR3 region is CASSVFPGNTIYF. CDR3 nucleotide sequence: TGTGCCAGCAGCGTCTTTCCTGGAAACACCATATATTTT.

This rearrangement joins TRBV6-2 or TRBV6-3 to TRBJ2-2, with 7 bases aligning to TRBD1. This CDR3 has 17 amino acids. J gave up 0 bases and V 4 bases, and 8 bases lay outside the gene matches. CDR1 and CDR2 (germline): MNHEY, SVGEGT. CDR3 in amino acids: CASSFRSGTANTGELFF. The CDR3 DNA reads as TGTGCCAGCAGTTTCCGATCCGGGACAGCGAACACCGGGGAGCTGTTTTTT.

The genes are TRBV30 and TRBJ2-3, with 9 bases matching TRBD2. V shed 7 bases and J 4 bases; nucleotides not matched to a gene: 9. This CDR3 region has 14 residues. CDR1 and CDR2 (germline): GTSNPN, SVGIG (reference sequence). The CDR3 bases are TGTGCCTTCTCGCGGGGGGGCCGTCCAGATACGCAGTATTTT. Encoded protein: CAFSRGGRPDTQYF.

The chain recombines TRBV2 with TRBJ2-3, with TRBD2 matching 7 bases. CDR1 and CDR2 (germline): SNHLY, FYNNEI. V dropped 5 bases and J dropped 3; count of bases not matched to a gene: 11. CDR3 length equals 16 residues. CDR3 protein: CASSPLAGVLTDTQYF. The DNA for the CDR3 is TGTGCCAGCAGTCCGCTGGCGGGAGTCTTAACAGATACGCAGTATTTT.

In DNA form, the CDR3 reads TGTGCCAGCAGCCGGGACTACCCCACAGATACGCAGTATTTT. It specifies CASSRDYPTDTQYF. The rearrangement links TRBV6-5 to TRBJ2-3; 7 nucleotides agree with TRBD2. V shed 6 bases, J shed 2 bases, and the junction held 5 bases outside the gene matches. The CDR3 is made up of 14 amino acids. In germline, CDR1 is MNHEY, CDR2 SVGAGI.

The V gene is TRBV5-1, the J gene TRBJ1-3; D remains unclear. Trimming stripped 1 base from V and 3 bases from J, with 14 bases between. Germline values: CDR1 SGHRS, CDR2 YFSETQ. The CDR3 loop spans 16 amino acids. The CDR3 region is CASSLNAQEGGNTIYF. Here the CDR3 DNA reads TGCGCCAGCAGCTTGAATGCCCAGGAGGGTGGAAACACCATATATTTT.

This chain links TRBV19 with TRBJ2-4, with 7 positions matching TRBD1. V trimming: 4 bases; J trimming: 0 bases; junction bases outside the gene matches: 15. CDR1 is LNHDA, CDR2 SQIVND, per germline (reference sequence). The CDR3 is 19 residues long. In DNA, the CDR3 is TGTGCCAGTAGTAGTCGACAGGGTGCAATCGGTCGAGCCAAAAACATTCAGTACTTC. Translated: CASSSRQGAIGRAKNIQYF.

Note on this clone: Different DNA sequences within this sample yield the same CDR3. The CDR3 DNA sequence: TGTGCCAGCAGGGGGCAGGCCTACGAGCAGTACTTC. Amino acid sequence: CASRGQAYEQYF. The rearrangement joins TRBV27 to TRBJ2-7, with TRBD1 as a possible D gene (5 bases). The CDR3 has 12 residues. Trimming stripped 6 bases from V and 2 bases from J, with 8 bases between. Germline assignment: CDR1 MNHEY and CDR2 SMNVEV (reference sequence).

The chain has TRBV4-3 and TRBJ2-7; perhaps TRBD2 as D (6 bases). Between the trimmed V and J ends, which lost 1 base and 3 bases, there was a span of 19 bases. The CDR3 runs 17 residues. Germline assignment: CDR1 LGHNA and CDR2 YSLEER. CDR3 sequence: CASSQVGPGQGGYEQYF. The CDR3 DNA follows: TGCGCCAGCAGCCAAGTTGGACCTGGGCAGGGAGGCTACGAGCAGTACTTC.

This clone has just one count. The chain has TRBV6-4 and TRBJ2-1, with TRBD2 matching over 7 bases. Germline V lookup: CDR1 MRHNA, CDR2 SNTAGT. The CDR3 covers 15 residues. J lost 8 bases, V lost 2 bases, and 9 bases had no gene match. The CDR3 region is CASSDGTGGGDEQFF. Written as DNA, the CDR3 is TGTGCCAGCAGTGACGGAACGGGAGGAGGGGATGAGCAGTTCTTC.

This sequence joins TRBV7-9 and TRBJ1-1, with D unclear. Germline V gene sequence: CDR1 SEHNR, CDR2 FQNEAQ (reference sequence). This CDR3 contains 12 residues. V lost 5 bases, J lost 7 bases, and 11 bases lay in between. The CDR3 protein is CASSTVEIEAFF. The CDR3 DNA sequence: TGTGCCAGCAGCACCGTGGAAATTGAAGCTTTCTTT. Based on the CDR3 plus reference TRBV7-9 and TRBJ1-1, the full variable domain is DTGVSQNPRHKITKRGQNVTFRCDPISEHNRLYWYRQTLGQGPEFLTYFQNEAQLEKSRLLSDRFSAERPKGSFSTLEIQRTEQGDSAMYLCASSTVEIEAFFGQGTRLTVV.

This rearrangement joins TRBV5-5 to TRBJ2-7; D not resolved. There are 14 residues in the CDR3. Germline V CDR1 and CDR2: SGHKS, YYEKEE (reference sequence). The V and J ends lost 0 bases and 0 bases respectively, with 7 bases between them. The CDR3 region is CASSLGQNSYEQYF. In DNA form, the CDR3 reads TGTGCCAGCAGCTTGGGGCAGAACTCCTACGAGCAGTACTTC.

The CDR3 DNA sequence: TGTGCCAGCTCACCACCGGCGGGTCCCGGGGAGCTGTTTTTT. It is translated as CASSPPAGPGELFF. The gene calls are TRBV18 and TRBJ2-2, with a weak D call TRBD2 (5 bases). The V end was cut by 0 bases, the J end by 6 bases, with 8 bases between. CDR1 is KGHSH and CDR2 is LQKENI in the germline V gene. CDR3 length: 14 residues. The full variable domain, rest sourced from reference TRBV18 and TRBJ2-2, is NAGVMQNPRHLVRRRGQEARLRCSPMKGHSHVYWYRQLPEEGLKFMVYLQKENIIDESGMPKERFSAEFPKEGPSILRIQQVVRGDSAAYFCASSPPAGPGELFFGEGSRLTVL.

The rearrangement uses TRBV2 and TRBJ1-5; TRBD1 is a possible D gene (5 bases). The CDR3 sequence is 13 residues long. Deletions cut 3 bases from V and 5 bases from J, with 8 bases between. Germline CDR1 is SNHLY and CDR2 is FYNNEI. The CDR3 sequence is CASSEQGYQPQHF. Here the CDR3 DNA reads TGTGCCAGCAGTGAGCAGGGTTATCAGCCCCAGCATTTT.

This rearrangement joins TRBV4-1 to TRBJ2-7; 7 bases map to TRBD2. The CDR3 is 16 amino acids. CDR1 is MGHRA and CDR2 is YSYEKL in the germline V gene. Trimming took 4 bases from V and 3 from J; bases not matched to a gene: 12. The CDR3 DNA reads TGCGCCAGCAGCCCCCCAGGAGCGGGGCGGCTCTACGAGCAGTACTTC. Protein sequence: CASSPPGAGRLYEQYF.

The chain carries TRBV12-3 or TRBV12-4 and TRBJ1-5; the D is unclear. This CDR3 spans 13 amino acids. The V end lost 1 base, the J end lost 5 bases, and 6 bases lay between the germline ends. CDR3: CASSLVVDQPQHF. CDR3 DNA: TGTGCCAGCAGTTTAGTTGTGGATCAGCCCCAGCATTTT.

This chain joins TRBV19 and TRBJ2-2, with TRBD2 matching over 10 bases. Germline lookup yields CDR1 LNHDA and CDR2 SQIVND (reference sequence). The CDR3 loop spans 16 amino acids. The V and J ends lost 1 base and 3 bases, in that order; junction bases with no gene match: 2. CDR3: CASSIGTSGYTGELFF. CDR3 DNA sequence: TGTGCCAGTAGTATAGGGACTAGCGGATACACCGGGGAGCTGTTTTTT.

V gene TRBV6-4 combines with J gene TRBJ1-1; possible D gene TRBD1, 5 bases. The CDR3 runs 13 residues. Deletions cut 6 bases from V and 6 bases from J, with 14 bases between. Germline lookup yields CDR1 MRHNA and CDR2 SNTAGT. CDR3 bases: TGTGCCAGCAGGGGCCCCGGGGGGGCTGAAGCTTTCTTT. This translates into CASRGPGGAEAFF.